This T cell receptor (beta chain) was retrieved from a study of glioma-infiltrating T cells after dendritic cell vaccination. Time point here: after dendritic cell vaccination, including at tumor progression/relapse. Trimming took 6 bases from V and 7 from J, leaving 15 bases between them. The length of the CDR3 is 13 residues. Looked up from germline, CDR1 is MGHRA and CDR2 is YSYEKL. The protocol was immunoSEQ multiplex PCR, while the TCRdb copy is restricted to in-frame clones and leaves out a portion. Of 90,000 to 95,000 clones listed, roughly four fifths are singletons. This chain uses TRBV4-1 with TRBJ1-2; D uncertain. The material was blood, obtained after dendritic cell vaccination. The sequence was collected from a human donor with glioblastoma. This CDR3 reads CASSDWKLSGYTF. As DNA, the CDR3 is TGCGCCAGCAGTGACTGGAAGTTAAGTGGCTACACCTTC.